The subject of this entry is one T cell receptor (beta chain). What it binds is not known. The source of the sample is a study of T cell responses to AZD1222 COVID-19 vaccine. Findings and caveats of the study: CD4 TCRs linked to vaccination spanned spike, dominating at 160-218 and 743-854.

Sequencing used immunoSEQ multiplex PCR; TCRdb keeps in-frame clones, though not all of them. The sample has 120,000 or so clones, approximately 90% seen once; the top ten hold about 15%. From germline, CDR1 is MNHEY and CDR2 SMNVEV (reference sequence). CDR3 length equals 14 residues. The V end lost 6 bases, the J end lost 12 bases, and 21 bases lay between the germline ends. The chain combines TRBV27 with TRBJ2-1, with D possibly being TRBD1 (5 bases). The TCR was taken from an adult who received the AZD1222 COVID-19 vaccine. Sequenced here: peripheral blood, sampled 28 days after the second AZD1222 dose. CDR3 loop: CASSLGARASRQFF. The CDR3 DNA follows: TGTGCCAGCAGCCTAGGGGCCAGGGCTTCCCGGCAGTTCTTC.